This T cell receptor beta chain was captured by sequencing in a study of blood T cell repertoires in COVID-19. Data came from immunoSEQ multiplex PCR; TCRdb stores just in-frame clones and leaves some out. The sample holds around 310,000 clones; around 92% are singletons and the top ten take over 9%. In assigning cohorts, the study relied on participant-reported clinical history. The TCR was taken from a young woman who had recovered from COVID-19. Sequenced: PBMCs or T cells enriched from blood (not recorded which).

The CDR3 loop reads CASKFGGLPNTGELFF. In nucleotides, the CDR3 is TGTGCCAGCAAGTTTGGGGGACTCCCGAACACCGGGGAGCTGTTTTTT. The chain uses TRBV28 and TRBJ2-2; possibly TRBD2 for D (6 bases). Germline V gene lookup returns CDR1 MDHEN and CDR2 SYDVKM. This CDR3 contains 16 residues. Trimming cost V 7 bases and J 0 bases, with 15 bases left between them.